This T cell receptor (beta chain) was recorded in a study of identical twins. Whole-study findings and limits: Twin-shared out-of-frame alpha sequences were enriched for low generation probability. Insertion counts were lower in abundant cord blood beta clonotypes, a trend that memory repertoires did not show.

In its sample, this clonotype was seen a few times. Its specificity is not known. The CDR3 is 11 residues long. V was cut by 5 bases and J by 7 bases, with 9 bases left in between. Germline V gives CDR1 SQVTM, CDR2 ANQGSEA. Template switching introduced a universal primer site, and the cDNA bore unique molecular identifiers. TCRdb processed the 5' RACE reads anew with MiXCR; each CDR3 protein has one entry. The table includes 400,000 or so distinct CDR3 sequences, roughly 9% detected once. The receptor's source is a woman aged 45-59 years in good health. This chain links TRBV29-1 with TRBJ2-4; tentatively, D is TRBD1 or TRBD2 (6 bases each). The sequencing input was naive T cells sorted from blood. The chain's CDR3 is CSVYGGNIQYF. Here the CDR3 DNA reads TGCAGCGTTTACGGGGGCAACATTCAGTACTTC.